This T cell receptor beta chain was retrieved from a study of blood T cells in healthy people across ages. Findings and caveats of the study: Fewer expanded clones and more diversity marked long-lived versus aged donors. The fall in TCR beta diversity per million T cells was roughly linear with age.

A second about 7 to 11 cycle PCR used barcoded and J-beta primers. Each of the samples gave a minimum of 2.5 million paired-end reads that contained CDR3. One entry per CDR3 protein, called by TCRdb with MiXCR from the 5' RACE reads. This table holds around 1,600,000 distinct CDR3 sequences, under 55% found once. The CDR3 has 13 residues. The germline V and J ends were trimmed by 6 bases and 6 bases, with 12 bases remaining between them. Worth noting for this clonotype: Its antigen is not identified.

The clonotype originates from a woman aged 18-29 years in good health. The sample comprised blood. J is TRBJ1-5 and V is TRBV12-3 or TRBV12-4; D call uncertain. The CDR3 loop is CASRGIGRQPQHF. Here the CDR3 DNA reads TGTGCCAGCAGAGGTATAGGGCGTCAGCCCCAGCATTTT.